Listed here are 29 T cell receptor beta chains from one sample, sequenced in a study of early T cells in non-severe SARS-CoV-2 infection (dated by TCRdb to about 2021). Receptors were amplified or captured by 5' RACE. Sequencer: NextSeq 500. The public reads were reprocessed in TCRdb via fastp at Q25 and MiXCR, keeping in-frame beta chains. Each entry is one CDR3 protein sequence, shown with its most common DNA and genes. This sample comprises tens of thousands of distinct CDR3 sequences, almost 9.5% of them detected only once. The ten top clones hold about 15% of the sample. Sequenced material: whole blood. The receptors originated from an adult who was a healthcare worker with PCR-confirmed SARS-CoV-2 infection or an uninfected control (not recorded which).

This clonotype was seen a handful of times. The rearrangement uses TRBV27 and TRBJ1-4; no clear D. V dropped 3 bases and J dropped 0 bases, with 8 bases sitting between them. The CDR3 has 15 residues. CDR1 is MNHEY, CDR2 SMNVEV, per germline (reference sequence). In DNA form, the CDR3 reads TGTGCCAGCAGTTTTCACGGATCAACTAATGAAAAACTGTTTTTT. Protein: CASSFHGSTNEKLFF.

This clonotype has more than one count but fewer than ten. The chain has TRBV27 and TRBJ2-7; 7 bases are shared with TRBD2. From germline, CDR1 is MNHEY and CDR2 SMNVEV (reference sequence). The CDR3 runs 13 residues. V dropped 5 bases and J dropped 6; count of bases not matched to a gene: 7. The CDR3 DNA sequence: TGTGCCAGCAGTCTGTCGGGAGGCGGCGAGCAGTACTTC. Protein product: CASSLSGGGEQYF.

The V call is TRBV20-1, the J call TRBJ2-1; 10 bases line up with TRBD2. This CDR3 region has 15 residues. Germline CDR1 DFQATT, CDR2 SNEGSKA (reference sequence). After removal of 3 bases from V and 7 bases from J, the junction contained 9 bases not matched to a gene. CDR3 nucleotide sequence: TGCAGTGCTAGGCCTCTAGCGGGAGTTGGTAATGAGCAGTTCTTC. Translation gives CSARPLAGVGNEQFF.

This chain joins TRBV4-1 and TRBJ2-1, with D possibly TRBD1 on 5 matching bases. CDR3 length equals 21 residues. V gave up 0 bases and J gave up 1 base, with 25 bases separating them. Germline V CDR1 and CDR2: MGHRA, YSYEKL. CDR3 sequence: CASSQDVGARAWTISYNEQFF. Written as DNA, the CDR3 is TGCGCCAGCAGCCAAGATGTAGGCGCCAGGGCCTGGACAATTTCCTACAATGAGCAGTTCTTC.

This clonotype was detected ten times or more. The rearrangement joins TRBV20-1 to TRBJ1-1; D perhaps matches TRBD1 (6 bases). This CDR3 is 15 amino acids long. Trimming stripped 5 bases from V and 1 base from J, with 17 bases between. CDR1 and CDR2 (germline): DFQATT, SNEGSKA (reference sequence). CDR3 DNA: TGCAGTGCTGCCGACCTACAGGGCCCGAACACTGAAGCTTTCTTT. It encodes CSAADLQGPNTEAFF.

This clonotype was found many times. The V call is TRBV7-8, the J call TRBJ2-5; no clear D. Trimming took off 5 bases at V and 5 bases at J, with 15 bases between the two ends. CDR1 is SGHVS, CDR2 FQNEAQ, per germline. The CDR3 runs 14 residues. CDR3 amino acids: CASSMDQKQETQYF. The CDR3 DNA sequence: TGTGCCAGCAGCATGGATCAGAAGCAGGAGACCCAGTACTTC.

This CDR3 reads CASSSLRTGAVYGYTF. As DNA, the CDR3 is TGTGCCAGCAGTTCCCTAAGGACAGGGGCTGTCTATGGCTACACCTTC. The chain employs TRBV27 and TRBJ1-2; 9 bases are shared with TRBD1. The V gene end was trimmed by 4 bases and the J gene end by 4 bases; junction bases not matched to a gene: 10. The V gene's germline CDR1 is MNHEY and CDR2 SMNVEV (reference sequence). There are 16 residues in the CDR3.

This clonotype was picked up many times. The chain has TRBV29-1 and TRBJ1-1; D unclear. Trimming took off 6 bases at V and 3 bases at J, with 5 bases between the two ends. CDR1 is SQVTM and CDR2 is ANQGSEA in the germline V gene. The CDR3 runs to 10 residues. The CDR3 sequence is CSVQYTEAFF. CDR3 bases: TGCAGCGTCCAGTACACTGAAGCTTTCTTT.

There are many counts of this clonotype. The chain uses TRBV18 and TRBJ2-3; TRBD2 matches at 8 bases. The V and J ends lost 6 bases and 1 base, in that order; junction bases with no gene match: 15. In germline, CDR1 is KGHSH, CDR2 LQKENI. The CDR3 length is 18 residues. The CDR3 DNA follows: TGTGCCAGCTCGTCGACTGGTAGCGGGATGCGTGGCACAGATACGCAGTATTTT. It encodes CASSSTGSGMRGTDTQYF.

This clonotype came up many times. The chain uses TRBV20-1 and TRBJ2-7; 7 bases are shared with TRBD1. Germline CDR1 and CDR2: DFQATT and SNEGSKA (reference sequence). The CDR3 runs to 12 residues. J gave up 5 bases and V 6 bases, and 7 bases lay outside the gene matches. In DNA, the CDR3 is TGCAGTGCCCATGACAGGGAGAACGAGCAGTACTTC. Translating gives CSAHDRENEQYF.

V is TRBV7-2 and J is TRBJ2-1, with TRBD2 matching over 11 bases. From germline, CDR1 is SGHTA and CDR2 FQGNSA. This CDR3 region has 16 residues. Trimming took 5 bases from V and 7 from J; bases not matched to a gene: 10. CDR3 in DNA: TGTGCCAGCAGCCAAAGACTAGCGGGATTTTCGAATGAGCAGTTCTTC. As protein: CASSQRLAGFSNEQFF.

This clonotype was counted between two and nine times. The chain couples TRBV10-2 to TRBJ2-1; D may be TRBD1 (6 bases). Germline V gene lookup returns CDR1 WSHSY and CDR2 SAAADI. Trimming took off 6 bases at V and 3 bases at J, with 12 bases between the two ends. The CDR3 contains 14 residues. The chain's CDR3 is CASSPGQNYNEQFF. The DNA of the CDR3 is TGCGCCAGCAGCCCGGGACAAAACTACAATGAGCAGTTCTTC.

The chain joins TRBV5-1 to TRBJ2-4; the match to TRBD1 covers 7 bases. Germline values: CDR1 SGHRS, CDR2 YFSETQ. With V trimmed by 4 bases and J by 9 bases, 10 bases remained unmatched. The CDR3 runs to 14 residues. CDR3 nucleotides: TGCGCCAGCAGCCTCCGACAGGGTGAAGGCATTCAGTACTTC. Translated: CASSLRQGEGIQYF.

This clonotype was detected a few times. The CDR3 loop reads CASSSTDGGNEQFF. The CDR3 DNA reads TGTGCCAGCAGCTCGACTGACGGGGGCAATGAGCAGTTCTTC. The J gene is TRBJ2-1, the V gene TRBV7-6; D is possibly TRBD2 (6 bases). The CDR3 is 14 amino acids. The V end lost 4 bases, the J end lost 6 bases, and 13 bases lay between the germline ends. The V gene's germline CDR1 is SGHVS and CDR2 FNYEAQ.

This clonotype has at least ten counts. The V call is TRBV19, the J call TRBJ2-6; unclear D gene. Trimming removed 5 bases from V and 3 bases from J, with 14 bases in between. CDR1 and CDR2 from the germline V gene are LNHDA and SQIVND (reference sequence). This CDR3 region has 16 residues. The CDR3 DNA reads TGTGCCAGTAGTCTCCTAGGGCAACATGGGGCCAACGTCCTGACTTTC. Translation: CASSLLGQHGANVLTF.

The chain combines TRBV6-1 with TRBJ2-6; D is perhaps TRBD1 (5 bases). CDR1 and CDR2 from the germline V gene are MNHNS and SASEGT. Trimming pared 8 bases from V and 4 bases from J, leaving 18 bases between. CDR3 size: 16 residues. CDR3 bases: TGTGCCAGCGACAACTCTCAGGGAAGGGGGGCCAACGTCCTGACTTTC. Amino acids: CASDNSQGRGANVLTF.

This clonotype occurred many times. V usage is TRBV28 and J usage is TRBJ1-1; D is undetermined. This CDR3 comprises 16 residues. Trimming removed 8 bases from V and 5 bases from J, with 24 bases in between. Per the germline V gene, CDR1 is MDHEN and CDR2 is SYDVKM. For the CDR3, the DNA is TGTGCCAGCCCGGGCCCCCGTGGGCTAGAGAGGACTGAAGCTTTCTTT. This encodes CASPGPRGLERTEAFF.

There are a few counts of this clonotype. The CDR3 reads CASSLGTANTGELFF. The CDR3 DNA sequence: TGTGCCAGCAGCCTGGGGACGGCGAACACCGGGGAGCTGTTTTTT. This chain uses TRBV7-2 with TRBJ2-2, with D possibly being TRBD1 or TRBD2 (5 bases each). V was trimmed by 5 bases and J by 0 bases, leaving 10 bases between them. The CDR3 is made up of 15 amino acids. The V gene's germline CDR1 is SGHTA and CDR2 FQGNSA.

This clonotype turned up a few times. V and J are TRBV5-4 and TRBJ2-1, with D possibly matching TRBD1 (5 bases). V was clipped by 1 base and J by 10 bases, with 9 bases between them. The CDR3 runs 12 residues. Germline lookup yields CDR1 SGHNT and CDR2 YYREEE (reference sequence). In nucleotides, the CDR3 is TGTGCCAGCAGCTTGTGGAAGGGGGAGCAGTTCTTC. Translation gives CASSLWKGEQFF.

This clonotype was seen at least ten times. The chain combines TRBV20-1 with TRBJ2-2, with 10 nucleotides matching TRBD2. Germline loops: CDR1 DFQATT, CDR2 SNEGSKA (reference sequence). This CDR3 spans 15 amino acids. J was trimmed by 6 bases and V by 3 bases; bases with no gene match: 7. The chain's CDR3 is CSASSAGGPSGELFF. CDR3 DNA: TGCAGTGCTAGTTCAGCGGGAGGGCCGTCCGGGGAGCTGTTTTTT.

The sample holds many counts of this clonotype. The gene calls are TRBV12-3 or TRBV12-4 and TRBJ2-7, with 8 bases aligning to TRBD2. V shed 4 bases and J 1 base; nucleotides not matched to a gene: 9. CDR3 length: 16 amino acids. CDR3 sequence reads: CASSYSGSYRSYEQYF. In DNA, the CDR3 is TGTGCCAGCAGTTACAGCGGGAGTTATAGGTCCTACGAGCAGTACTTC.

The rearrangement links TRBV7-9 to TRBJ1-5; D unresolved. From germline, CDR1 is SEHNR and CDR2 FQNEAQ (reference sequence). Trimming took 1 base from V and 5 from J, leaving 3 bases between them. This CDR3 comprises 12 residues. Written as DNA, the CDR3 is TGTGCCAGCAGCTTAGGGGATCAGCCCCAGCATTTT. Protein product: CASSLGDQPQHF.

Ten or more counts support this clonotype. The rearrangement joins TRBV15 to TRBJ2-3; 8 nucleotides line up with TRBD2. Per germline, CDR1 LNHNV and CDR2 YYDKDF (reference sequence). This CDR3 spans 16 amino acids. After removal of 1 base from V and 3 bases from J, the junction contained 6 bases not matched to a gene. CDR3 coding DNA: TGTGCCACCAGCAGAGCCTTAAGCGGGAGTACAGATACGCAGTATTTT. Protein product: CATSRALSGSTDTQYF.

There are a few counts of this clonotype. The chain links TRBV5-1 to TRBJ2-7; TRBD1 agrees at 8 bases. The CDR3 spans 13 residues. The germline V gene encodes CDR1 SGHRS and CDR2 YFSETQ. V trimming: 6 bases; J trimming: 4 bases; junction bases outside the gene matches: 6. Here the CDR3 DNA reads TGCGCCAGCAAGGCCCAGGGGGCTTACGAGCAGTACTTC. Translated: CASKAQGAYEQYF.

The table lists this clonotype with a few counts. The chain's CDR3 is CASSPTSGLGLYEQYF. As DNA, the CDR3 is TGTGCCAGCAGTCCCACCTCGGGACTGGGGTTATACGAGCAGTACTTC. The chain is built from TRBV12-3 or TRBV12-4 and TRBJ2-7, with a tentative D call TRBD2 (6 bases). This CDR3 is built from 16 residues. V lost 5 bases and J lost 4, with 21 bases in between.

In its sample, this clonotype was seen a few times. The V and J genes are TRBV14 and TRBJ2-7; D perhaps matches TRBD1 (6 bases). V lost 4 bases, J lost 4 bases, and 11 bases lay in between. The CDR3 totals 13 residues. Germline CDR1 reads SGHDN; CDR2 reads FVKESK. The CDR3 is CASSRDMVYEQYF. CDR3 in DNA: TGTGCCAGCAGCCGGGACATGGTATACGAGCAGTACTTC.

DNA of the CDR3: TGCGCCAGCAGCTTGGCGTCTAGCACAGATACGCAGTATTTT. Translated: CASSLASSTDTQYF. The V call is TRBV5-1, the J call TRBJ2-3; no clear D. V gave up 0 bases and J gave up 0 bases, with 5 bases separating them. Germline V gene lookup returns CDR1 SGHRS and CDR2 YFSETQ. The CDR3 loop spans 14 amino acids.

This clonotype was observed a handful of times. The genes are TRBV24-1 and TRBJ2-3; D unresolved. Germline-derived CDR1 and CDR2 are KGHDR and SFDVKD. CDR3 length: 15 amino acids. The ends were cut back, 4 bases at V and 1 base at J, with 11 bases in the middle. The CDR3 nucleotides are TGTGCCACCAGTGAACCGGGCGACGGCACAGATACGCAGTATTTT. It yields the protein CATSEPGDGTDTQYF.

The rearrangement links TRBV5-1 to TRBJ1-1, with a weak D call TRBD1 (6 bases). Germline lookup yields CDR1 SGHRS and CDR2 YFSETQ. Trimming stripped 0 bases from V and 4 bases from J, with 13 bases between. This CDR3 spans 15 amino acids. Here the CDR3 DNA reads TGCGCCAGCAGCTTGGCCCGAACAGGGTCCACTGAAGCTTTCTTT. Its protein is CASSLARTGSTEAFF.